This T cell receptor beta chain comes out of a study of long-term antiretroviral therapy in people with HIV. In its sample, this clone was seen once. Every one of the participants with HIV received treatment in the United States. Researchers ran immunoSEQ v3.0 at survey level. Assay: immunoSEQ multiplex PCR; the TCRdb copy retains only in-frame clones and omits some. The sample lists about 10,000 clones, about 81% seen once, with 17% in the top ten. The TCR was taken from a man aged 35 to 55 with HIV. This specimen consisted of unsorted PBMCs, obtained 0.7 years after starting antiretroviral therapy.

The CDR3 protein is CASSPTGTAQETQYF. The CDR3 bases are TGCGCCAGCAGCCCGACAGGGACAGCGCAAGAGACCCAGTACTTC. This chain uses TRBV5-1 with TRBJ2-5; 7 nucleotides agree with TRBD1. V trimming: 4 bases; J trimming: 2 bases; junction bases outside the gene matches: 8. The CDR3 is made up of 15 amino acids. Germline V gene sequence: CDR1 SGHRS, CDR2 YFSETQ.